Following are 18 T cell receptor beta chains from one sample sequenced in a study of siplizumab effects on memory and regulatory T cells. Generated by immunoSEQ multiplex PCR, the TCRdb table keeps only in-frame clones and is missing some. The sample has some 52,000 clones, 95% to 97% seen once. Sequenced: naive CD4+ T cells sorted from blood. The receptors were gathered from a human donor in good health.

This clone was seen only once. One end of the junction varies from germline; a read error may be responsible. The chain is built from TRBV28 and TRBJ2-7; D call uncertain. This CDR3 has 12 amino acids. Germline V CDR1 and CDR2: MDHEN, SYDVKM. CDR3 region: CASSLFPGPVRF. CDR3 DNA sequence: TGTGCCAGCAGTTTATTTCCAGGTCCCGTGCGCTTC.

Only one count was recorded for this clone. The chain joins TRBV28 to TRBJ1-4, with unresolved D. CDR1 MDHEN and CDR2 SYDVKM come from the germline V gene. The V end was cut by 5 bases, the J end by 3 bases, with 10 bases between. The CDR3 covers 14 residues. The chain's CDR3 is CASSEGTANEKLFF. The CDR3 nucleotides are TGTGCCAGCAGTGAGGGAACTGCTAATGAAAAACTGTTTTTT.

V and J are TRBV7-3 and TRBJ1-6, with D perhaps matching TRBD1 (6 bases). This CDR3 is built from 15 residues. V lost 2 bases, J lost 9 bases, and 14 bases lay in between. Germline V gene sequence: CDR1 SGHTA, CDR2 FQGTGA. CDR3 DNA sequence: TGTGCCAGCAGCTTATCGGGACACCTCGGTTCACCCCTCCACTTT. This codes for CASSLSGHLGSPLHF.

The chain is built from TRBV6-5 and TRBJ2-5; tentatively, D is TRBD1 (6 bases). The V gene lost 5 bases and the J gene lost 2 bases, with 15 bases spanning the gap. Per the germline V gene, CDR1 is MNHEY and CDR2 is SVGAGI. The length of the CDR3 is 15 residues. As DNA, the CDR3 is TGTGCCAGCAGTAGGGGAACAGGGTTTCAAGAGACCCAGTACTTC. It translates to CASSRGTGFQETQYF.

The chain links TRBV4-1 to TRBJ2-2, with 14 nucleotides matching TRBD2. This CDR3 is built from 17 residues. Germline values: CDR1 MGHRA, CDR2 YSYEKL. With V trimmed by 3 bases and J by 4 bases, 4 bases remained unmatched. The chain's CDR3 is CASSHGLAGGITGELFF. CDR3 DNA: TGCGCCAGCAGCCATGGACTAGCGGGAGGTATCACCGGGGAGCTGTTTTTT.

The chain carries TRBV5-1 and TRBJ1-6; D is perhaps TRBD1 (6 bases). This CDR3 has 14 residues. CDR1 and CDR2 from the germline V gene are SGHRS and YFSETQ. Trimming pared 4 bases from V and 7 bases from J, leaving 12 bases between. CDR3 coding DNA: TGCGCCAGCAGCACCCAGGGGTGGAATTCACCCCTCCACTTT. Protein: CASSTQGWNSPLHF.

The chain recombines TRBV5-6 with TRBJ2-7; 12 nucleotides line up with TRBD1. The length of the CDR3 is 16 residues. V gave up 3 bases and J gave up 4 bases; unmatched junction bases: 8. Germline CDR1 reads SGHDT; CDR2 reads YYEEEE. DNA for the CDR3: TGTGCCAGCAGCTCCGGGACAGGGGGCAAGATTTACGAGCAGTACTTC. Its protein product is CASSSGTGGKIYEQYF.

This chain uses TRBV7-2 with TRBJ2-7; TRBD2 matches at 8 bases. CDR3 length: 15 residues. The germline V gene encodes CDR1 SGHTA and CDR2 FQGNSA. V shed 3 bases and J 6 bases; nucleotides not matched to a gene: 10. CDR3 in amino acids: CASSLGLAGPREQYF. DNA of the CDR3: TGTGCCAGCAGCTTGGGCCTAGCGGGCCCCCGCGAGCAGTACTTC. Full variable domain (missing parts from reference TRBV7-2 and TRBJ2-7): GAGVSQSPSNKVTEKGKDVELRCDPISGHTALYWYRQSLGQGLEFLIYFQGNSAPDKSGLPSDRFSAERTGGSVSTLTIQRTQQEDSAVYLCASSLGLAGPREQYFGPGTRLTVT.

The chain links TRBV7-9 to TRBJ2-7, with TRBD2 matching 10 bases. In germline, CDR1 is SEHNR, CDR2 FQNEAQ (reference sequence). The J segment lost 4 bases and the V segment lost 5 bases, leaving 8 bases of the junction unmatched. The CDR3 has 15 amino acids. As DNA, the CDR3 is TGTGCCAGCAGCCCCTTGACTAGCGGGTCTTACGAGCAGTACTTC. Translating it yields CASSPLTSGSYEQYF.

The chain employs TRBV4-2 and TRBJ2-1; D ambiguous. This CDR3 spans 18 amino acids. Germline V lookup: CDR1 LGHNA, CDR2 YNFKEQ. V shed 4 bases and J shed 0 bases, with 19 bases lying between them. For the CDR3, the DNA is TGTGCCAGCAGCCCAGCTTCGCTGATTGGTAGCTCCTACAATGAGCAGTTCTTC. Amino acid sequence: CASSPASLIGSSYNEQFF.

The table lists this clone with a count of one. The J gene is TRBJ2-7, the V gene TRBV7-9, with 12 bases identical to TRBD2. CDR1 is SEHNR and CDR2 is FQNEAQ in the germline V gene (reference sequence). V lost 4 bases and J lost 6; bases outside the gene matches: 13. The CDR3 is 17 residues long. The CDR3 protein is CASSSGFLAGGQREQYF. The CDR3 DNA reads as TGTGCCAGCAGCTCTGGGTTCCTAGCGGGAGGGCAACGCGAGCAGTACTTC.

The genes are TRBV7-9 and TRBJ2-1; 10 nucleotides agree with TRBD2. This CDR3 is 13 amino acids long. Germline CDR1 SEHNR, CDR2 FQNEAQ (reference sequence). V lost 5 bases and J lost 7; bases outside the gene matches: 2. CDR3 protein: CASSQLAGNEQFF. The CDR3 coding sequence is TGTGCCAGCAGCCAACTAGCGGGGAATGAGCAGTTCTTC. Drawing the rest from reference TRBV7-9 and TRBJ2-1, the complete variable domain is DTGVSQNPRHKITKRGQNVTFRCDPISEHNRLYWYRQTLGQGPEFLTYFQNEAQLEKSRLLSDRFSAERPKGSFSTLEIQRTEQGDSAMYLCASSQLAGNEQFFGPGTRLTVL.

The chain uses TRBV15 and TRBJ2-2; D may be TRBD2 (5 bases). Between the trimmed V and J ends, which lost 1 base and 6 bases, there was a span of 9 bases. Germline-derived CDR1 and CDR2 are LNHNV and YYDKDF (reference sequence). This CDR3 spans 14 amino acids. CDR3 loop: CATSRGGEAGELFF. The CDR3 DNA reads TGTGCCACCAGCAGAGGGGGAGAGGCCGGGGAGCTGTTTTTT.

The chain employs TRBV29-1 and TRBJ2-2, with 8 bases that match TRBD1. The CDR3 is made up of 14 amino acids. V was clipped by 3 bases and J by 1 base; unmatched bases: 1. Germline-derived CDR1 and CDR2 are SQVTM and ANQGSEA. The CDR3 sequence: CSVDGTGNTGELFF. CDR3 nucleotide sequence: TGCAGCGTTGATGGGACAGGGAACACCGGGGAGCTGTTTTTT.

This chain joins TRBV7-9 and TRBJ2-1; D perhaps matches TRBD1 (6 bases). Trimming shortened V by 7 bases and J by 8 bases, and 18 bases separated the two germline ends. The length of the CDR3 is 14 residues. The germline V gene has CDR1 SEHNR and CDR2 FQNEAQ (reference sequence). The CDR3 DNA reads TGTGCCAGCACCATATCAGGGGCTGCGGATGAGCAGTTCTTC. It yields the protein CASTISGAADEQFF.

The V call is TRBV19, the J call TRBJ2-7, with D possibly TRBD1 on 5 matching bases. The CDR3 is made up of 14 amino acids. Germline CDR1 is LNHDA and CDR2 is SQIVND (reference sequence). The germline V and J ends were trimmed by 3 bases and 2 bases, with 11 bases remaining between them. CDR3 residues: CASSIAGRPYEQYF. CDR3 DNA: TGTGCCAGTAGTATCGCAGGGCGACCCTACGAGCAGTACTTC.

This sequence joins TRBV18 and TRBJ1-2; no firm D call. The CDR3 is 18 amino acids. V lost 4 bases, J lost 2 bases, and 23 bases lay in between. Looked up from germline, CDR1 is KGHSH and CDR2 is LQKENI. CDR3 DNA sequence: TGTGCCAGCTCACTATCATTAAATGGACGGGGTACGAACTATGGCTACACCTTC. Translated: CASSLSLNGRGTNYGYTF.

The V and J genes are TRBV5-5 and TRBJ2-3; D gene uncertain. CDR1 and CDR2 from the germline V gene are SGHKS and YYEKEE (reference sequence). The CDR3 contains 14 residues. Trimming cost V 2 bases and J 5 bases, with 12 bases left between them. The CDR3 nucleotides read TGTGCCAGCAGCTTAAGAGTCCTCGGAGATACGCAGTATTTT. As protein: CASSLRVLGDTQYF.